Following are 9 T cell receptor beta chains from one sample sequenced in a study of shared clonotypes between healthy human individuals. The assay was immunoSEQ multiplex PCR, and TCRdb's table has in-frame clones only and misses some. The sample yields about 700,000 clones, approximately 74% seen once. Source material: memory CD4+ T cells sorted from blood. The subset here: CD45RA-negative fraction. These receptors were taken from a woman aged 25-40 years in good health.

This chain uses TRBV10-3 with TRBJ2-5; D gene unclear. This CDR3 region has 14 residues. Germline CDR1 ENHRY, CDR2 SYGVKD. Trimming left V 10 bases short and J 1 base short, with 16 bases between. The CDR3 bases are TGTGCCACCAGGACGACCCATAGCCAAGAGACCCAGTACTTC. This gives the protein CATRTTHSQETQYF.

The table lists this clone with a few counts. V is TRBV11-2 and J is TRBJ2-7; 7 bases are shared with TRBD1. Per the germline V gene, CDR1 is SGHAT and CDR2 is FQNNGV. The CDR3 spans 15 residues. V gave up 5 bases and J gave up 5 bases; unmatched junction bases: 12. CDR3 sequence reads: CASSVAGGRFDEQYF. The CDR3 DNA is TGTGCCAGCAGCGTCGCAGGGGGTCGATTCGACGAGCAGTACTTC.

As to this clone: This specimen includes other DNA sequences encoding the same CDR3. This chain joins TRBV5-6 and TRBJ2-1, with D uncertain. V gave up 0 bases and J gave up 5 bases, with 6 bases separating them. CDR1 and CDR2 (germline): SGHDT, YYEEEE. This CDR3 region has 13 residues. CDR3 sequence reads: CASSLGRNNEQFF. The CDR3 bases are TGTGCCAGCAGCTTGGGCCGGAACAATGAGCAGTTCTTC. Filled out from reference TRBV5-6 and TRBJ2-1, the complete variable domain reads DAGVTQSPTHLIKTRGQQVTLRCSPKSGHDTVSWYQQALGQGPQFIFQYYEEEERQRGNFPDRFSGHQFPNYSSELNVNALLLGDSALYLCASSLGRNNEQFFGPGTRLTVL.

This clone was detected a few times. This sample includes further DNA sequences coding for the same CDR3. The chain links TRBV5-1 to TRBJ2-3; TRBD2 might be the D (5 bases). Trimming left V 0 bases short and J 4 bases short, with 12 bases between. Germline V gene data show CDR1 as SGHRS and CDR2 as YFSETQ. CDR3 length: 15 residues. Here the CDR3 reads CASSLEGREADTQYF. The CDR3 nucleotides read TGCGCCAGCAGCTTGGAAGGTCGGGAAGCAGATACGCAGTATTTT. Looking up the rest from reference TRBV5-1 and TRBJ2-3 gives the full variable domain: KAGVTQTPRYLIKTRGQQVTLSCSPISGHRSVSWYQQTPGQGLQFLFEYFSETQRNKGNFPGRFSGRQFSNSRSEMNVSTLELGDSALYLCASSLEGREADTQYFGPGTRLTVL.

V usage is TRBV5-1 and J usage is TRBJ2-2, with D perhaps TRBD1 (7 bases). The V gene's germline CDR1 is SGHRS and CDR2 YFSETQ. V lost 3 bases and J lost 4, with 16 bases in between. The CDR3 runs to 16 residues. The CDR3 DNA sequence: TGCGCCAGCAGCTCGACAGGGAGGTTCGGCACCGGGGAGCTGTTTTTT. Amino acids: CASSSTGRFGTGELFF.

This chain links TRBV2 with TRBJ2-2, with D perhaps TRBD1 (5 bases). The CDR3 has 14 amino acids. CDR1 and CDR2 (germline): SNHLY, FYNNEI. V gave up 4 bases and J gave up 0 bases, with 6 bases separating them. CDR3 sequence (DNA): TGTGCCAGCAGTGGACAGTCGAACACCGGGGAGCTGTTTTTT. Translation gives CASSGQSNTGELFF.

The gene calls are TRBV7-3 and TRBJ2-1; 9 nucleotides align to TRBD2. The CDR3 loop spans 16 amino acids. Trimming took 4 bases from V and 1 from J; bases not matched to a gene: 5. Germline assignment: CDR1 SGHTA and CDR2 FQGTGA. The CDR3: CASSSSGRRSYNEQFF. For the CDR3, the DNA is TGTGCCAGCAGCTCCAGCGGGAGGAGGTCCTACAATGAGCAGTTCTTC.

This clone occurred many times. The junction departs from germline at one end; a sequencing error may be responsible. The chain links TRBV10-2 to TRBJ1-3, with D possibly TRBD1 on 5 matching bases. CDR3 size: 14 residues. The germline V gene encodes CDR1 WSHSY and CDR2 SAAADI. CDR3 sequence: CASTEAGGVNTIYF. The CDR3 DNA reads TGCGCCAGCACTGAGGCGGGGGGTGTTAACACCATATATTTT.

This sequence joins TRBV7-2 and TRBJ1-5; 7 nucleotides match TRBD1. The V segment lost 4 bases and the J segment 5 bases; nucleotides outside the gene matches: 5. The CDR3 contains 14 residues. Germline V gene sequence: CDR1 SGHTA, CDR2 FQGNSA. DNA for the CDR3: TGTGCCAGCAGCTCCCCGACAGGGTATCAGCCCCAGCATTTT. Protein: CASSSPTGYQPQHF.